This TCR beta chain was sequenced during a study of shared clonotypes between healthy human individuals (dated by TCRdb to the early 2020s). Looking at the study overall: A couple of women and a few men aged 18 to 49 years were included in the cohort. For each donor, CD4 naive and CD4 memory were each given three plates, CD8 naive was given two plates, and CD8 memory was given one plate. To estimate repertoire size and how much clonotypes are shared between individuals, the study performed deep sequencing of blood TCR repertoires from a few healthy adults. To increase sequencing depth and limit assay-specific biases, TCR repertoire library preparation and sequencing were carried out by different laboratories using diverse techniques. Per donor, leukapheresis produced somewhere between about 0.8 and 9.5 billion PBMCs. What the research found in general, with its limitations: The small number of donors limited the genetic and exposure-history diversity represented. Pairwise subsampling led to the expectation that sequencing depth would affect the degree of clonotype sharing among donors. Compared with non-shared clonotypes, clonotypes shared by all four sorted-subset donors had higher generation probabilities. When a handful of donors were compared, the shared fraction of clonotypes was about 5.2% for naive CD4, less than 4% for naive CD8, more than 2% for memory CD4, and approximately 0.4% for memory CD8. Naive subsets generally had larger estimated clonotype richness than memory subsets did. Only blood was sampled, and tissue TCR repertoires likely differ from those in blood. Rarefaction of sorted-subset datasets indicated incomplete sequencing despite the large sequencing depth.

Points on this clone: Which antigen it targets is not known. Base qualities are missing; no much larger clone stands one base away. The sample holds other DNA sequences that translate to the same CDR3.

CD8 naive samples were obtained by positive selection for CCR7 among CD45RO-negative cells, yielding a CD45RA+CCR7+ population from which TemRA cells were excluded. Healthy HIV-negative adults with no recently reported acute infections or vaccinations were included as donors. All donors were Caucasian adults living in Nashville, Tennessee, USA. Blood was obtained by leukapheresis, after which PBMCs were separated by Ficoll-Histopaque density gradient centrifugation and cryopreserved in liquid nitrogen vapor phase. Analytical flow cytometry was used to check the purity and quantity of every magnetically sorted T cell population. Each sorted fraction had its genomic DNA isolated and then quantified by UV absorbance on a Nanodrop 2000c. From the germline V gene, CDR1 is SQVTM and CDR2 is ANQGSEA. Germline trimming: 3 bases from V, 4 bases from J; junction bases outside gene matches: 3. The CDR3 starts with the cysteine, ends with the phenylalanine, and has 15 residues. The DNA shown is the 45-base CDR3, in frame from base 1.

Using the deep immunoSEQ assay, TCR CDR3 regions were amplified from genomic DNA by multiplex PCR. For each cell subset, the extracted genomic DNA was distributed evenly across all wells of several immunoSEQ 96-well plates, and each plate served as one replicate. Each replicate PCR for sorted subsets received roughly 0.2 ug genomic DNA, equal to about 29,000 T cell genomes. Purified libraries were measured with a Qubit 3.0 fluorometer, size-checked on a Bioanalyzer 2100, and measured again with the KAPA Library Quantification kit. A separate single-read 150-cycle Illumina NextSeq 550 flow cell was used to sequence each immunoSEQ 96-well plate. In the paper's pipeline: The immunoSEQ output contained only junctional sequences without quality scores, so filtering could not match that applied to full-length reads. To assign V/J genes and CDR3, sequences were annotated using PyIR, a Python wrapper for IgBLAST v1.9, with IMGT germline references. Reads with weak V/J assignments (E-value above 1e-6), missing CDR3, stop codons, out-of-frame junctions, or ambiguous translated residues were removed. A V3J clonotype was defined by an identical inferred V gene, J gene, and CDR3 amino acid sequence. Percentage overlap between repertoires was computed as shared unique clonotypes divided by the size of the smaller repertoire. Repertoire richness was assessed with RTK rarefaction, the Chao1 estimator, and Recon v2.1 estimates of unobserved clonotypes. For all TCRbeta clonotypes obtained by the gDNA method from a handful of donors, generation probabilities were computed with OLGA. TCRdb's version of the immuneACCESS table is confined to in-frame rearrangements and falls short of the full clone set. An unresolved V gene accounts for under half of the shortfall where checked; the remainder is of unknown origin. V and J calls and clone size are copied from that table; D and trimming were computed from the DNA. The sample records 550,000 to 750,000 clones, about 91% of which are singletons. The top ten clones comprise 24% of the sample.

The source material was naive CD8+ T cells sorted from blood. The cell subset or site tag for this specimen amounts to: CD45RA+CCR7+. The clonotype was recovered from a man aged 25 to 45 in good health. The rearranged chain carries TRBV29-1 and TRBJ2-1, with 13 junctional bases fitting TRBD2. Read as DNA, the sequence is TGCAGCGTTGAGGGACTAGCGGGAAGGTACAATGAGCAGTTCTTC. Translated, this is CSVEGLAGRYNEQFF.